This TCR beta chain was captured by sequencing in a study of T cell responses to AZD1222 COVID-19 vaccine. TCRdb's copy holds only in-frame clones and misses some; the assay was immunoSEQ multiplex PCR. In the table there are about 120,000 clones, approximately 93% of which are singletons. The CDR3 totals 15 residues. With 5 bases clipped from V and 1 base from J, the junction kept 3 bases outside the gene matches. Germline V gene lookup returns CDR1 SEHNR and CDR2 FQNEAQ (reference sequence). This clone has only a few counts. Other DNA sequences in this specimen translate into the identical CDR3. The starting material was peripheral blood, obtained on day 0 of AZD1222 vaccination. The receptor was derived from an adult in good health. The chain couples TRBV7-9 to TRBJ1-3; 9 nucleotides align to TRBD1. The CDR3 DNA is TGTGCCAGCAGCAAACAGGGGGCTTCTGGAAACACCATATATTTT. Translated: CASSKQGASGNTIYF. The whole variable domain, filled in from reference TRBV7-9 and TRBJ1-3, reads DTGVSQNPRHKITKRGQNVTFRCDPISEHNRLYWYRQTLGQGPEFLTYFQNEAQLEKSRLLSDRFSAERPKGSFSTLEIQRTEQGDSAMYLCASSKQGASGNTIYFGEGSWLTVV.